What follows is one TCR beta chain and its context. This clone was counted once. Its antigen is unknown. Base qualities are not at hand, and no much larger clone is one base apart. The germline V gene encodes CDR1 SGHDT and CDR2 YYEEEE. The junction carries 17 bases between V and J, which are trimmed by 3 bases and 5 bases respectively. The CDR3, cysteine through phenylalanine, is 15 amino acids long. The read is trimmed to its CDR3 DNA, 45 bases read in frame from base 1. Libraries were built with the immunoSEQ multiplex PCR assay. For the multiplex PCR, a mixture combining 60 forward primers for TCR Vbeta segments and 13 reverse primers for TCR Jbeta segments was used. Amplification of the CDR3 region of rearranged TCR beta genes was performed with a multiplex PCR assay on genomic DNA. Amplified TCR beta libraries were sequenced as 87-base-pair reads on the Illumina HiSeq System. On the study's bioinformatics: In a later analysis, 77 million or so unique TCR beta chains were counted across the 666 repertoires, and some 10 million of these chains were shared by at least two donors. A nearest-neighbor algorithm error-corrected the raw reads and collapsed the reads into unique sequences, merging closely related sequences to remove PCR and sequencing errors. Alignment of CDR3 sequences to IMGT reference sequences was used to assign V, D and J gene segments. For a sequence to be retained, at least a six-nucleotide match to both a V gene segment and a J gene segment was required. Rearrangements were classified as productive when the CDR3 lacked stop codons and remained in frame with V and J, and all other rearrangements were classified as non-productive. CDR3 was defined according to IMGT convention as the region running from the second conserved V-encoded cysteine to the conserved J-encoded phenylalanine. The earlier analysis of some 580 of the donors excluded any sequence lacking an unambiguous match to a single V gene segment. An earlier analysis of several hundred of the donors called V segments functional above 56.7% productive rearrangements and segregating when the between-donor standard deviation exceeded 5%. A statistical classification framework was built to diagnose cytomegalovirus status from the catalog of TCR beta chain sequences. V and J gene assignment, in a later analysis, came from comparing TCR nucleotide sequences with IMGT/GENE-DB human TR gene sequences. Using the TCRdist pipeline, a later analysis assigned CDR3 sequences along with most-parsimonious VDJ recombination scenarios. In a later analysis, each TCR beta chain was defined by its CDR3 amino acid sequence together with its V-gene family, and reads lacking a unique V-gene family were excluded. To address suspected cross-contamination and a sequencing artifact, a later analysis removed over 500 highly shared, low-generation-probability nucleotide sequences. For each public chain, a later analysis derived a clonal expansion index from normalized ranks of inferred template counts within each repertoire. Generation probabilities in a later analysis came from a VDJ recombination model fitted to out-of-frame rearrangements, and those results were checked against IGoR. A later analysis scored TCR-TCR, TCR-HLA and TCR-CMV co-occurrence with hypergeometric tests, applying a repertoire-size bias correction to TCR pairs. To estimate false discovery rates, a later analysis permuted the HLA or CMV assignments 20 times. In a later analysis, co-occurring TCRs were grouped using DBSCAN, and TCRdist sequence similarity was added for clustering within HLA-allele-positive subsets. For co-occurrence clustering, repertoires with fewer than 30,000 or more than 120,000 public chains were excluded, along with five repertoires with anomalous nucleotide sharing. Imported from immuneACCESS, the table was reduced by TCRdb to in-frame sequences with V and J called. These copies leave out some clones; in studies compared against another copy, an unresolved V gene accounts for under half, and the cause of the remainder is not known. The DNA gave D and trimming, while V, J and clone size come from that table. Present in this sample are roughly 200,000 clones, 75% to 85% of which were seen just once. The ten largest clones take up less than 3.5% of the sample.

The cohort comprised approximately 700 healthy bone marrow donors. At the time of sampling, all cohort members were nominally healthy, though unrecorded immune exposures were likely present. The donor tested CMV seropositive, placing the donor among the 250 to 300 seropositive members of the cohort. Every donor gave a peripheral blood sample, and the peripheral blood mononuclear cells from that sample were used for TCR beta sequencing. The Qiagen DNeasy Blood Extraction Kit was used to extract genomic DNA from the blood cell samples. This sample was taken from a study of cytomegalovirus exposure and HLA in healthy donors (dated by TCRdb to the late 2010s). With regard to the full study: According to an earlier analysis of 450 to 650 of the donors, about 179 million T cells yielded 90 million to 140 million unique TCR beta sequences and approximately 280 Gb of sequence data. Roughly 300 gigabases of sequencing data and around 80 million unique TCR sequences made up an early release that covered nearly 650 HLA-typed donors. Among the 398 genotyped donors, more than 70% belonged to the genetic ancestry cluster associated with self-reported Caucasian donors. The study was designed to test whether signatures of past pathogen exposure could be identified by cataloging public T cell receptors. The study used immunosequencing to profile the T cell repertoires of approximately 630 subjects and linked those repertoires to cytomegalovirus serostatus. Besides the first cohort of some 670 subjects, a separate validation cohort made up of 120 different subjects was used. The study combined high-throughput TCR immunosequencing, statistical association of individual TCRs with disease status, and machine learning to predict cytomegalovirus infection status. A later analysis re-examined previously published TCR beta repertoires from just over 650 donors and added high-resolution HLA genotyping to investigate patterns of TCR occurrence. Rather than drawing on any new phenotypic data, the later analysis identified candidate immune exposures from TCR beta sequences and the way those sequences occurred across donors. An earlier analysis of fewer than 700 of the donors applied high-throughput TCR beta sequencing to assess whether each TCR beta V gene segment acted as functional or pseudogenic. Donor age, sex, ethnicity and CMV serostatus were compiled together with the repertoire data. Genome-wide SNP genotypes for about 60% of the 666 donors were used in a later genetic analysis, which treated that subset as a discovery cohort. All discovery cohort repertoires had been generated using a single sequencing platform. HLA typing covered class I and class II loci at four-digit resolution. The number of typed donors differed by locus: roughly 620-640 for A, B, C, DRB1 and DQB1; 500 to 550 for DQA1; approximately 600 for DPA1; and about 450 for DPB1. A few DR-DQ haplotypes were treated as single units for association and clustering because of strong linkage in the cohort. Across some 400 genotyped donors of the cohort, an average of about 200,000 unique TCR beta nucleotide sequences per donor were sequenced, and roughly a sixth of those sequences were non-productive.

Study-wide findings and limitations: A further reported finding was that TCR beta sequences accurately predicted the HLA-A and HLA-B alleles for most subjects in the first cohort. Immune exposure information for the cohort was limited to CMV serostatus. In vitro tests confirmed that a few of the cytomegalovirus-associated TCR beta chains recognize cytomegalovirus antigens. Most TCR sequences were seen in very few donors, while some public TCRs were found in many individuals. Broadly in line with IMGT annotations, most TCR beta V segments showed up in productive rearrangements about 87% or about 30% of the time in an earlier analysis of several hundred of the donors. The presence/absence analyses assumed that sequencing depth was roughly uniform across donors, and that assumption may not be true. Linkage disequilibrium might explain the correlated functional status among segregating V segments, but an unknown experimental factor could not be excluded. Compared with equally common non-associated chains, HLA-associated TCR beta chains in a later analysis were more clonally expanded and had lower generation probabilities. It was suggested by the authors that the approach could potentially be generalized to other disease states and immunological phenotypes. A later analysis found that TCR association rates varied across HLA loci, with DRB1 alleles showing the most associated TCRs and HLA-C alleles the fewest. Because counts were too low, about 17 rarely observed V segments, including chromosome 9 orphons, were excluded from the earlier analysis of roughly 580 of the donors. The 87-base-pair reads could not distinguish some IMGT-functional V segments, including TRBV6-2 and TRBV6-3, so those segments were excluded. The classifier was reported to diagnose cytomegalovirus status with high specificity and sensitivity in both the original cohort and the validation cohort. According to a later genetic analysis, donors in an Asian-associated ancestry cluster had fewer N-insertions in productive TCRs than the approximately 690-donor mean. In this cohort, only TCR beta chains were sequenced, and detectable features were limited by the absence of alpha or paired-chain data. At a false discovery rate of 0.05, a later analysis linked around 15,000 TCR beta sequences to specific HLA alleles. A later analysis reported that several top co-occurrence clusters appeared linked to parvovirus B19, influenza, CMV and Epstein-Barr virus. The study gave a list of more than 150 TCR beta chains associated with cytomegalovirus. Because HLA typing was missing for some donors at each locus, association tests included only the typed subset. When HLA alleles, especially DR and DQ, strongly co-occurred, TCR associations were difficult to assign to individual alleles. A later analysis found that most CMV-associated TCR beta chains appeared HLA-restricted, with HLA associations seemingly driven largely by CMV exposure. A group of highly shared sequence variants was considered likely to be a technical artifact of the sequencing pipeline. An association between a missense DCLRE1C variant and V-gene and J-gene trimming of TCR beta chains was found in a later genetic analysis and replicated in an independent cohort.

Here the chain combines TRBV5-6 and TRBJ2-5, with an unclear D gene assignment. The sequence was collected from a woman between 55 and 75 years old in good health and CMV-seropositive. Sequenced material: PBMCs. The nucleotide sequence is TGTGCCAGCAGCTCGGTTCAGGATCAGTGGGAGACCCAGTACTTC. This is translated as CASSSVQDQWETQYF.